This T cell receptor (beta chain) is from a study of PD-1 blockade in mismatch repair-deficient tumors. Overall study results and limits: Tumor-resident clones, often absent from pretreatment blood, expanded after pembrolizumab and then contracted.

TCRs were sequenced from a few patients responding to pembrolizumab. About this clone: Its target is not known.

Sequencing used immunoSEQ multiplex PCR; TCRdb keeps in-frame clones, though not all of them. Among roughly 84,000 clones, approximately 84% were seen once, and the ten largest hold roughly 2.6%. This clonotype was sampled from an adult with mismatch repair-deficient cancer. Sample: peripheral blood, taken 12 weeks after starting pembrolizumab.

DNA of the CDR3: TGTGCCAGTAGTATGCTACAGGGGCACACTGAAGCTTTCTTT. Translated, it gives CASSMLQGHTEAFF. J is TRBJ1-1 and V is TRBV19, with TRBD1 identical over 7 bases. V shed 3 bases and J 3 bases; nucleotides not matched to a gene: 4. In germline, CDR1 is LNHDA, CDR2 SQIVND (reference sequence). This CDR3 region has 14 residues.